The clone carrying this T cell receptor (beta chain) has at least ten counts. The record originates from a study of blood T cells in healthy people across ages. The authors ran a second PCR of about 6 to 11 cycles using a sample-barcoded 5' primer and a J-beta primer mix. MiXCR was run by TCRdb on the 5' RACE reads, yielding one entry per CDR3 protein. Among hundreds of thousands of distinct CDR3 sequences listed, about 25% were seen once. For every donor, a draw yielded around 10 milliliters of peripheral blood. CDR1 and CDR2 (germline): SQVTM, ANQGSEA. The CDR3 is 15 residues long. Germline trimming cut 0 bases from V and 4 bases from J; bases unmatched to any gene: 5. Another study also made use of these data, one on T cells of mothers and their children.

Sequences were obtained from blood. The V call is TRBV29-1, the J call TRBJ2-1; the match to TRBD1 covers 8 bases. The sequence was collected from a boy between 5 and 17 years old in good health. CDR3 in amino acids: CSVEDRTGNYNEQFF. The CDR3, as DNA: TGCAGCGTTGAAGATAGGACAGGGAATTACAATGAGCAGTTCTTC.